Below, 28 T cell receptor beta chains from the same sample are listed, as sequenced in a study of blood T cell repertoires in COVID-19. The protocol was immunoSEQ multiplex PCR, while the TCRdb copy is restricted to in-frame clones and leaves out a portion. The sample contains tens of thousands of clones, roughly 85% of which appear only once. The sample was peripheral blood. Every receptor here comes from a human donor in a cohort sampled during active COVID-19.

The gene calls are TRBV7-9 and TRBJ1-6, with a tentative D call TRBD1 (6 bases). V lost 5 bases, J lost 5 bases, and 10 bases lay in between. The CDR3 covers 14 residues. Germline V gene lookup returns CDR1 SEHNR and CDR2 FQNEAQ (reference sequence). The CDR3 spells CASSGGQNNSPLHF. The CDR3 region has the DNA TGTGCCAGCAGCGGAGGACAGAATAATTCACCCCTCCACTTT.

The gene calls are TRBV7-9 and TRBJ1-2; perhaps TRBD1 as D (5 bases). Between the trimmed V and J ends, which lost 1 base and 8 bases, there was a span of 14 bases. The V gene's germline CDR1 is SEHNR and CDR2 FQNEAQ (reference sequence). CDR3 size: 14 residues. CDR3 in DNA: TGTGCCAGCAGCTTAGGCGCAGGGAACGGAGGCTACACCTTC. Protein: CASSLGAGNGGYTF.

The chain is built from TRBV9 and TRBJ2-7; perhaps TRBD2 as D (6 bases). The CDR3 consists of 13 residues. CDR1 and CDR2 from the germline V gene are SGDLS and YYNGEE. V was shortened by 0 bases and J by 6 bases, with 10 bases between the two germline ends. The CDR3 bases are TGTGCCAGCAGCGTAGCGGGAGAGGGCGAGCAGTACTTC. It is translated as CASSVAGEGEQYF.

The rearrangement joins TRBV21-1 to TRBJ2-2; the table's D call TRBD2 went unverified against the DNA. TRBV21-1 is a pseudogene locus. The CDR3 contains 19 residues. The CDR3 loop is CASNPGTSGRVRGAGELFF. The CDR3 nucleotides read TGTGCCAGCAACCCCGGGACTAGCGGGAGGGTACGCGGGGCCGGGGAGCTGTTTTTT.

V usage is TRBV7-2 and J usage is TRBJ2-5; tentatively, D is TRBD2 (6 bases). The CDR3 runs 15 residues. Trimming cost V 1 base and J 1 base, with 10 bases left between them. Germline V gives CDR1 SGHTA, CDR2 FQGNSA. In DNA form, the CDR3 reads TGTGCCAGCAGCTTAGTACGGACTATCCAAGAGACCCAGTACTTC. Its protein is CASSLVRTIQETQYF. The full variable domain, its missing parts supplied by reference TRBV7-2 and TRBJ2-5, is GAGVSQSPSNKVTEKGKDVELRCDPISGHTALYWYRQSLGQGLEFLIYFQGNSAPDKSGLPSDRFSAERTGGSVSTLTIQRTQQEDSAVYLCASSLVRTIQETQYFGPGTRLLVL.

The chain combines TRBV15 with TRBJ2-7; D is uncertain. CDR1 LNHNV and CDR2 YYDKDF come from the germline V gene (reference sequence). The CDR3 spans 13 residues. Trimming stripped 4 bases from V and 0 bases from J, with 7 bases between. Here the CDR3 reads CATSMGYSYEQYF. CDR3 DNA sequence: TGTGCCACCAGCATGGGCTACTCCTACGAGCAGTACTTC. Looking up the rest from reference TRBV15 and TRBJ2-7 gives the full variable domain: DAMVIQNPRYQVTQFGKPVTLSCSQTLNHNVMYWYQQKSSQAPKLLFHYYDKDFNNEADTPDNFQSRRPNTSFCFLDIRSPGLGDTAMYLCATSMGYSYEQYFGPGTRLTVT.

In its sample, this clone is medium-sized. The rearrangement uses TRBV5-1 and TRBJ2-5, with 8 bases lining up with TRBD2. Germline V gene sequence: CDR1 SGHRS, CDR2 YFSETQ. There are 15 residues in the CDR3. J lost 1 base, V lost 1 base, and 3 bases had no gene match. CDR3 amino acids: CASSLSLAGQETQYF. The CDR3 DNA follows: TGCGCCAGCAGCTTGTCGCTAGCGGGCCAAGAGACCCAGTACTTC.

The J gene is TRBJ2-3, the V gene TRBV19; 7 nucleotides align to TRBD1. Germline lookup yields CDR1 LNHDA and CDR2 SQIVND (reference sequence). The V and J ends lost 1 base and 2 bases, in that order; junction bases with no gene match: 6. The CDR3 consists of 16 residues. CDR3 sequence: CASSIVHRGSTDTQYF. CDR3 DNA: TGTGCCAGTAGTATAGTCCACAGGGGATCCACAGATACGCAGTATTTT.

The rearrangement joins TRBV10-3 to TRBJ1-1; TRBD1 is a possible D gene (5 bases). CDR1 and CDR2 (germline): ENHRY, SYGVKD. This CDR3 has 15 amino acids. V was shortened by 7 bases and J by 3 bases, with 18 bases between the two germline ends. CDR3 region: CAINTVDSGDTEAFF. The DNA for the CDR3 is TGTGCCATCAACACCGTCGACAGTGGGGACACTGAAGCTTTCTTT.

The rearrangement joins TRBV11-3 to TRBJ1-2, with D perhaps matching TRBD1 (5 bases). Germline lookup yields CDR1 SGHNT and CDR2 YENEEA. Trimming took 2 bases from V and 8 from J, leaving 9 bases between them. The CDR3 loop spans 12 amino acids. As DNA, the CDR3 is TGTGCCAGCAGCTTATCCAGGGTGGGCTACACCTTC. Residues: CASSLSRVGYTF.

The rearrangement joins TRBV19 to TRBJ1-2, with TRBD1 matching 7 bases. The trim removed 7 bases at V and 5 bases at J, leaving 4 bases unmatched. There are 12 residues in the CDR3. Germline CDR1 and CDR2: LNHDA and SQIVND (reference sequence). The CDR3 loop is CASTSGGYGYTF. The CDR3 DNA reads as TGTGCCAGTACCTCAGGGGGATATGGCTACACCTTC. The variable domain in full, completed from reference TRBV19 and TRBJ1-2, reads DGGITQSPKYLFRKEGQNVTLSCEQNLNHDAMYWYRQDPGQGLRLIYYSQIVNDFQKGDIAEGYSVSREKKESFPLTVTSAQKNPTAFYLCASTSGGYGYTFGSGTRLTVV.

This clone appeared a few times. The V gene is TRBV4-2, the J gene TRBJ2-2; TRBD2 matches 7 bases. Germline-derived CDR1 and CDR2 are LGHNA and YNFKEQ. The CDR3 spans 19 residues. The V segment lost 1 base and the J segment 3 bases; nucleotides outside the gene matches: 14. In DNA, the CDR3 is TGTGCCAGCAGCCAAGCCAATCCCCCTGGCGGGAGCGACACCGGGGAGCTGTTTTTT. Translation: CASSQANPPGGSDTGELFF.

The chain is built from TRBV5-1 and TRBJ2-7; D is uncertain. V gave up 0 bases and J gave up 4 bases, with 14 bases separating them. The CDR3 is 15 residues long. CDR1 is SGHRS and CDR2 is YFSETQ in the germline V gene. In DNA form, the CDR3 reads TGCGCCAGCAGCTTGGATTCCGGCGGAGTTTACGAGCAGTACTTC. Amino acids: CASSLDSGGVYEQYF. The whole variable domain, remainder taken from reference TRBV5-1 and TRBJ2-7, is KAGVTQTPRYLIKTRGQQVTLSCSPISGHRSVSWYQQTPGQGLQFLFEYFSETQRNKGNFPGRFSGRQFSNSRSEMNVSTLELGDSALYLCASSLDSGGVYEQYFGPGTRLTVT.

The chain links TRBV19 to TRBJ2-4, with 8 bases aligning to TRBD1. CDR1 and CDR2 (germline): LNHDA, SQIVND (reference sequence). There are 15 residues in the CDR3. V was clipped by 7 bases and J by 3 bases; unmatched bases: 8. For the CDR3, the DNA is TGTGCCAGTATTTCAGGGGGCGACGGCAAAAACATTCAGTACTTC. It encodes CASISGGDGKNIQYF. Complete variable domain (other parts from reference TRBV19 and TRBJ2-4): DGGITQSPKYLFRKEGQNVTLSCEQNLNHDAMYWYRQDPGQGLRLIYYSQIVNDFQKGDIAEGYSVSREKKESFPLTVTSAQKNPTAFYLCASISGGDGKNIQYFGAGTRLSVL.

This chain connects TRBV4-1 to TRBJ2-1, with 11 bases fitting TRBD2. Germline V gives CDR1 MGHRA, CDR2 YSYEKL. V lost 0 bases to trimming and J lost 8 bases; unmatched junction nucleotides: 6. This CDR3 spans 16 amino acids. Here the CDR3 DNA reads TGCGCCAGCAGCCAAGAGAGTAGCGGGGGGGCATATGAGCAGTTCTTC. It codes for CASSQESSGGAYEQFF.

The genes are TRBV29-1 and TRBJ2-6; D gene unclear. Germline V gene lookup returns CDR1 SQVTM and CDR2 ANQGSEA. The CDR3 extends over 14 amino acids. The ends were cut back, 2 bases at V and 0 bases at J, with 5 bases in the middle. CDR3 protein: CSVERDSGANVLTF. DNA of the CDR3: TGCAGCGTTGAAAGAGACTCTGGGGCCAACGTCCTGACTTTC.

This clone was counted between two and nine times. CDR3 coding DNA: TGTGCCAGCAGCTTAGTTGGTAGCGGTAGCTCCTACGAGCAGTACTTC. This codes for CASSLVGSGSSYEQYF. The chain carries TRBV7-6 and TRBJ2-7; D is perhaps TRBD2 (6 bases). Germline-derived CDR1 and CDR2 are SGHVS and FNYEAQ. V was shortened by 1 base and J by 0 bases, with 13 bases between the two germline ends. CDR3 size: 16 residues.

The rearrangement links TRBV6-1 to TRBJ1-2, with D perhaps TRBD1 (6 bases). From germline, CDR1 is MNHNS and CDR2 SASEGT. Trimming shortened V by 3 bases and J by 0 bases, and 20 bases separated the two germline ends. This CDR3 has 18 residues. CDR3 nucleotide sequence: TGTGCCAGCAGTGAGCCAGGGGTGGGTCGCCGCGCTAACTATGGCTACACCTTC. This gives the protein CASSEPGVGRRANYGYTF.

This rearrangement joins TRBV10-3 to TRBJ2-7; 7 nucleotides line up with TRBD1. The CDR3 sequence is 12 residues long. V trimming: 10 bases; J trimming: 2 bases; junction bases outside the gene matches: 5. Germline loops: CDR1 ENHRY, CDR2 SYGVKD. CDR3 amino acids: CATRQGPYEQYF. The CDR3, as DNA: TGTGCCACTCGACAGGGTCCCTACGAGCAGTACTTC.

Notes on this clone: Germline is not matched at one junction end, which may reflect a read error. The same CDR3 is also encoded by other DNA sequences in this sample. V gene TRBV3-1 (or the pseudogene TRBV3-2) combines with J gene TRBJ2-7; no reliable D call. Germline CDR1 LGHDT, CDR2 YNNKEL (reference sequence). The CDR3 runs 12 residues. CDR3 region: CASSQAAYEQYF. The CDR3 DNA reads as TGTGCCAGTAGCCAAGCCGCCTACGAGCAGTACTTC.

Points on this clone: Being one base from a much bigger clone, this may be a read error. The chain joins TRBV9 to TRBJ1-3, with TRBD1 identical over 10 bases. The J segment lost 2 bases and the V segment lost 2 bases, leaving 1 base of the junction unmatched. In germline, CDR1 is SGDLS, CDR2 YYNGEE. This CDR3 is built from 15 residues. DNA for the CDR3: TGTGCCAGCAGCGTTGGACAGGGGGCTGGAAACACCATATATTTT. It codes for CASSVGQGAGNTIYF.

The chain has TRBV9 and TRBJ2-3; no definite D call. The CDR3 consists of 14 residues. Germline V CDR1 and CDR2: SGDLS, YYNGEE. V shed 0 bases and J shed 1 base, with 6 bases lying between them. This chain's CDR3 is CASSVGPGTDTQYF. The CDR3 DNA sequence: TGTGCCAGCAGCGTAGGCCCGGGCACAGATACGCAGTATTTT.

J is TRBJ1-1 and V is TRBV4-2; D is uncertain. The germline V and J ends were trimmed by 1 base and 1 base, with 7 bases remaining between them. The CDR3 length is 14 residues. CDR1 LGHNA and CDR2 YNFKEQ come from the germline V gene. In DNA, the CDR3 is TGTGCCAGCAGCCAAGTAAGAGAGAACACTGAAGCTTTCTTT. Translating gives CASSQVRENTEAFF.

CDR3 nucleotide sequence: TGTGCCAGCAGGCCCACTAGCGGATCCTACGAGCAGTACTTC. Encoded protein: CASRPTSGSYEQYF. This chain links TRBV3-1 (or the pseudogene TRBV3-2) with TRBJ2-7, with TRBD2 identical over 8 bases. Germline-derived CDR1 and CDR2 are LGHDT and YNNKEL (reference sequence). CDR3 length: 14 amino acids. The junction had 5 bases not matched to a gene; V was cut back by 6 bases and J by 1 base.

As regards this clone: The sample contains more than one DNA sequence encoding this CDR3. The rearrangement uses TRBV19 and TRBJ2-6, with D uncertain. Germline CDR1 reads LNHDA; CDR2 reads SQIVND (reference sequence). Trimming shortened V by 6 bases and J by 3 bases, and 12 bases separated the two germline ends. This CDR3 spans 15 amino acids. The CDR3 reads CASRRQVYGANVLTF. The CDR3 bases are TGTGCCAGTAGACGACAAGTGTATGGGGCCAACGTCCTGACTTTC. The whole variable domain, filled in from reference TRBV19 and TRBJ2-6, reads DGGITQSPKYLFRKEGQNVTLSCEQNLNHDAMYWYRQDPGQGLRLIYYSQIVNDFQKGDIAEGYSVSREKKESFPLTVTSAQKNPTAFYLCASRRQVYGANVLTFGAGSRLTVL.

CDR3: CASSTKTTGFRGTDTQYF. As DNA, the CDR3 is TGCGCCAGCAGTACGAAAACGACAGGGTTTCGGGGCACAGATACGCAGTATTTT. The V call is TRBV5-1, the J call TRBJ2-3, with 7 positions matching TRBD1. CDR3 length: 18 amino acids. Germline loops: CDR1 SGHRS, CDR2 YFSETQ. V lost 5 bases, J lost 1 base, and 16 bases stayed unmatched. Using reference TRBV5-1 and TRBJ2-3 for the parts outside the CDR3, the full variable domain is KAGVTQTPRYLIKTRGQQVTLSCSPISGHRSVSWYQQTPGQGLQFLFEYFSETQRNKGNFPGRFSGRQFSNSRSEMNVSTLELGDSALYLCASSTKTTGFRGTDTQYFGPGTRLTVL.

The rearrangement links TRBV27 to TRBJ1-1; 11 positions agree with TRBD1. The CDR3 is made up of 18 amino acids. CDR1 is MNHEY, CDR2 SMNVEV, per germline (reference sequence). V trimming: 2 bases; J trimming: 5 bases; junction bases outside the gene matches: 13. The CDR3 DNA follows: TGTGCCAGCAGTTTAAGATCCAGGACAGGGGGCTGGAATACTGAAGCTTTCTTT. It yields the protein CASSLRSRTGGWNTEAFF.

The rearrangement links TRBV5-1 to TRBJ2-1, with D possibly being TRBD1 (6 bases). Trimming took 4 bases from V and 10 from J, leaving 15 bases between them. CDR3 length: 13 residues. The V gene's germline CDR1 is SGHRS and CDR2 YFSETQ. This chain's CDR3 is CASSEADRTEQFF. CDR3 DNA sequence: TGCGCCAGCAGCGAAGCCGACAGGACCGAGCAGTTCTTC.